These T cell receptor beta chains were read from a single sample in a study of T cell responses to AZD1222 COVID-19 vaccine. TCRdb's table, derived via immunoSEQ multiplex PCR, lists solely in-frame clones and lacks some. The repertoire table contains some 150,000 clones. Sequencing was carried out using peripheral blood. The receptors here all came from an adult in good health. CDR3s include the opening cysteine and the closing phenylalanine or tryptophan. D genes are given only for firm matches.

>TRBJ1-5|NA|TRBV7-9
CASSLEGGDQPQHF
TGTGCCAGCAGCTTAGAGGGGGGGGATCAGCCCCAGCATTTT
>TRBJ2-7|NA|TRBV9
CASSVDEGYEQYF
TGTGCCAGCAGCGTAGACGAGGGGTACGAGCAGTACTTC
>TRBJ2-7|TRBD1|TRBV9
CASSKGQGAREQYF
TGTGCCAGCAGCAAAGGACAGGGGGCTCGGGAGCAGTACTTC
>TRBJ1-5|NA|TRBV19
CASSSGAVHSNQPQHF
TGTGCCAGTAGTAGCGGGGCTGTACATAGCAATCAGCCCCAGCATTTT
>TRBJ2-3|NA|TRBV13
CASSFTDTQYF
TGTGCCAGCAGCTTCACAGATACGCAGTATTTT
>TRBJ1-2|NA|TRBV28
CASSTTGALGGYTF
TGTGCCAGCAGTACGACAGGAGCCCTTGGTGGCTACACCTTC
>TRBJ2-3|TRBD2|TRBV7-2
CASSWSGGAGADTQYF
TGTGCCAGCAGTTGGAGCGGGGGGGCCGGGGCAGATACGCAGTATTTT
>TRBJ1-2|NA|TRBV19
CASSMVRGNGGYTF
TGTGCCAGTAGTATGGTAAGGGGCAATGGCGGCTACACCTTC
>TRBJ1-3|NA|TRBV2
CASRTGSVANTIYF
TGTGCCAGCAGGACCGGATCAGTGGCAAACACCATATATTTT
>TRBJ1-1|NA|TRBV13
CASSLDGYYTEAFF
TGTGCCAGCAGCTTAGACGGGTATTACACTGAAGCTTTCTTT